This T cell receptor (beta chain) emerged from a study of vaccination effects on CD4 cells after COVID-19. Across the whole study: It was two doses of either the BNT162b2 or mRNA-1273 vaccine that participants received. Study-wide findings and caveats: At late timepoints after vaccination, vaccine- and infection-induced clones shrank markedly.

Of note for this clone: Its specificity is unknown.

With 0 bases removed from V and 2 bases from J, the gap between germline ends came to 14 bases. CDR1 is SGHRS and CDR2 is YFSETQ in the germline V gene. The CDR3 has 16 amino acids. Sequencing was performed with immunoSEQ multiplex PCR; in TCRdb, only in-frame clones are kept and a portion is missing. The sample includes 65,000 to 90,000 clones, around 78% of them seen just once. Viral peptide pools were used in the ViraFEST assay to expand antigen-specific CD4+ T cells, and sequencing came afterward. Following 10 days of culture, CD4+ T cells were isolated. According to the study, vaccine recipients showed no prior SARS-CoV-2 infection and negative nucleocapsid antibodies. Wells each received 1.5 million to 2.5 million PBMC, cultured with approximately 9 IU/ml IL-2 and 8.5 to 10 ug/ml peptides. Half the medium was swapped for IL-2 medium on days 3 and 7.

This sequence originates from a human donor who received a COVID-19 vaccine. This specimen consisted of CD4+ T cells from PBMCs cultured with SARS-CoV-2 spike peptides, obtained before COVID-19 vaccination. V gene TRBV5-1 combines with J gene TRBJ1-1, with TRBD1 as a possible D gene (6 bases). The CDR3, as DNA: TGCGCCAGCAGCTTGGGACCGAGGGGGGGTAACACTGAAGCTTTCTTT. Amino acid sequence: CASSLGPRGGNTEAFF.